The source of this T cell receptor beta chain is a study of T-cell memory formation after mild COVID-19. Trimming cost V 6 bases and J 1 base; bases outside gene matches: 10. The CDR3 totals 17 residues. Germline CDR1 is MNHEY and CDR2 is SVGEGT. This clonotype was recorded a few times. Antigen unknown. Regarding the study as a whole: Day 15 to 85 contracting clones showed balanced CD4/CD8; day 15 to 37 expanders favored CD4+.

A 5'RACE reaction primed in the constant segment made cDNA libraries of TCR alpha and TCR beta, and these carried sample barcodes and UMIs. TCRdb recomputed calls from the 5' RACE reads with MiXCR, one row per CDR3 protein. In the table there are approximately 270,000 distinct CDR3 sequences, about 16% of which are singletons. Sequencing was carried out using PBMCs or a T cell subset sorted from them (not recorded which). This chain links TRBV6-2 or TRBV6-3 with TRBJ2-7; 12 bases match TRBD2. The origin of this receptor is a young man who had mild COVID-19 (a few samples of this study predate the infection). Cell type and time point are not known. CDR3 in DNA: TGTGCCAGCAGCTCCCGGACTAGCGGGGTAGAATCCTACGAGCAGTACTTC. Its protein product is CASSSRTSGVESYEQYF.